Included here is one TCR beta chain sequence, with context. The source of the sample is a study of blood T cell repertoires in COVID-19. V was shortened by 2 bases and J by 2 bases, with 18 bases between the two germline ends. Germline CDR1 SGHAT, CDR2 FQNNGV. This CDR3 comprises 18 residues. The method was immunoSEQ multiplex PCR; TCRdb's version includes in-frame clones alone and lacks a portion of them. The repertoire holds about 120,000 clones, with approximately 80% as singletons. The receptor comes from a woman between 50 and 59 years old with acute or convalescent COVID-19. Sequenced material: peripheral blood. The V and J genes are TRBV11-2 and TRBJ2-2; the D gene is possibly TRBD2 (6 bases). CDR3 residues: CASSLFATGVANTGELFF. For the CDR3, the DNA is TGTGCCAGCAGCTTATTTGCGACGGGAGTGGCCAACACCGGGGAGCTGTTTTTT.